Listed below are T cell receptor beta chains from one sample, sequenced in a study of blood T cell repertoires in COVID-19. TCRdb's copy holds only in-frame clones and misses some; the assay was immunoSEQ multiplex PCR. The sample has 240,000 or so clones, approximately 83% seen once. Sequenced material: PBMCs or T cells enriched from blood (not recorded which). The source of these receptors is a woman aged 40 to 55 with acute COVID-19. Both conserved end residues are part of each CDR3. D genes are given only for firm matches. A clone size is listed for some rows: how often the clone was seen (once, few, many), or a class if it is expanded.

CASRYRRDTEAFF	TGTGCCAGCAGGTATAGGAGGGACACTGAAGCTTTCTTT	NA	TRBV28	TRBJ1-1	NA
CASSEQGARAEAFF	TGTGCCAGCAGCGAACAGGGGGCGAGGGCTGAAGCTTTCTTT	NA	TRBV7-2	TRBJ1-1	TRBD1
CSVLRAGDGYEQYF	TGCAGCGTCTTAAGAGCGGGAGACGGTTACGAGCAGTACTTC	NA	TRBV29-1	TRBJ2-7	TRBD2
CASSITSGTLNEQFF	TGTGCCAGTAGTATAACTAGCGGGACACTGAATGAGCAGTTCTTC	NA	TRBV19	TRBJ2-1	TRBD2
CASSLGLRDLQFF	TGTGCCAGCAGCTTAGGGCTCCGGGACTTACAGTTCTTC	NA	TRBV11-3	TRBJ2-1	NA
CASSLTQVYNEQFF	TGTGCCAGCAGCCTTACACAGGTCTACAATGAGCAGTTCTTC	few	TRBV7-9	TRBJ2-1	NA
CASSLDSGRSYNEQFF	TGTGCCAGCAGCTTAGACAGCGGGAGATCCTACAATGAGCAGTTCTTC	NA	TRBV11-3	TRBJ2-1	TRBD2
CASKTGRDNNYGYTF	TGTGCCAGCAAGACTGGTCGGGACAATAACTATGGCTACACCTTC	NA	TRBV28	TRBJ1-2	NA
CASSSGLTPWDEQFF	TGCGCCAGCAGCTCCGGACTAACGCCCTGGGATGAGCAGTTCTTC	NA	TRBV5-1	TRBJ2-1	NA
CASSSSGGSTGELFF	TGTGCCAGCAGCTCTAGCGGAGGGAGCACCGGGGAGCTGTTTTTT	NA	TRBV11-3	TRBJ2-2	TRBD2
CASNLGTSVYEQYF	TGTGCCAGCAACCTCGGGACTAGCGTCTACGAGCAGTACTTC	NA	TRBV5-6	TRBJ2-7	TRBD2
CASSESAEQYF	TGCGCCAGCAGTGAGTCAGCCGAGCAGTACTTC	NA	TRBV10-2	TRBJ2-7	NA
CASSPRDRPFHEQYF	TGTGCCAGCAGCCCCCGGGACAGACCCTTCCACGAGCAGTACTTC	NA	TRBV9	TRBJ2-7	TRBD1
CATSRDYQGSSYNEQFF	TGTGCCACCAGCAGAGATTACCAGGGAAGCTCCTACAATGAGCAGTTCTTC	NA	TRBV15	TRBJ2-1	NA
CASSLPPGLATEQFF	TGTGCCAGTAGCCTGCCTCCGGGACTAGCAACAGAGCAGTTCTTC	NA	TRBV19	TRBJ2-1	TRBD2
CASSERLAGAAEQYF	TGTGCCAGCAGTGAACGACTAGCGGGAGCGGCCGAGCAGTACTTC	NA	TRBV27	TRBJ2-7	TRBD2
CASSYRASGRVETQYF	TGTGCCAGCAGTTACCGAGCTAGCGGGAGGGTAGAGACCCAGTACTTC	NA	TRBV6-2/TRBV6-3	TRBJ2-5	TRBD2
CASSLMTRGEDRNEQFF	TGTGCCAGCAGCCTGATGACCCGGGGTGAAGATCGAAATGAGCAGTTCTTC	few	TRBV5-8	TRBJ2-1	NA
CASKPTGAQNTEAFF	TGTGCCAGCAAACCCACAGGGGCCCAGAACACTGAAGCTTTCTTT	NA	TRBV2	TRBJ1-1	TRBD1
CASSLRGSGANVLTF	TGTGCCAGCTCACTAAGGGGCTCTGGGGCCAACGTCCTGACTTTC	NA	TRBV18	TRBJ2-6	NA
CASSTQGSTGELFF	TGTGCCAGTAGTACACAGGGTTCCACCGGGGAGCTGTTTTTT	NA	TRBV19	TRBJ2-2	NA
CATSDTSGRLDTQYF	TGTGCCACCAGCGACACTAGCGGGAGATTAGATACGCAGTATTTT	NA	TRBV24-1	TRBJ2-3	TRBD2